This T cell receptor beta chain derives from a study of OX40 agonist ivuxolimab in advanced cancers. Regarding the complete study: Ivuxolimab was a fully human IgG2 agonistic monoclonal antibody targeting the costimulatory receptor OX40 (CD134). The monotherapy dose-escalation portion (N of about 50 patients) of the phase I ivuxolimab trial is reported in the paper. The purpose of peripheral TCRbeta sequencing was to test whether ivuxolimab changed TCR sequence diversity and led to clonal T-cell expansion. Among the approximately 50 dose-escalation patients, around 19 had hepatocellular carcinoma, roughly 15 melanoma, 9 renal cell carcinoma and 9 head and neck cancer. Intravenous ivuxolimab was administered to patients every 2 weeks at six dose levels: 0.01, 0.1, 0.3, 1.5, 3 and 10 mg/kg. A male proportion of around 83% and a mean age of roughly 55 years, ranging from about 20 to 79, were recorded for the dose-escalation cohort. Patients were allowed to have had prior anti-PD-1, anti-PD-L1 or anti-CTLA-4 therapy, and around two fifths of the dose-escalation patients had been treated with checkpoint inhibitors. Partial responses were achieved by three dose-escalation patients, of whom one had hepatocellular carcinoma and two had cutaneous melanoma.

For sequencing of the TCRbeta CDR3 region, genomic DNA was extracted from the sorted cells. TCRbeta CDR3 regions were sequenced using the immunoSEQ Assay. TCRdb took this table from immuneACCESS and kept in-frame rearrangements with V and J called. Such tables lack part of the clones; where checked against another copy, unresolved V genes explain under half of the gap, and the rest is unexplained. The sample has roughly 60,000 clones on record, approximately 86% of them singletons. The ten largest clones add up to 0.88% of the sample. As to this clone: The specificity of this receptor is unknown. Nothing much larger sits one base from this clone, and base qualities are not available.

The paper as a whole reports these results and caveats: At doses of 0.1 to 3.0 mg/kg, clonal expansion of both CD4+ and CD8+ blood T cells was observed from baseline to week 6. Antigen specificity was not determined for the clonally expanded peripheral T cells. Low levels of normalized T-cell clonal expansion were also seen in some patients who did not respond. After ivuxolimab, more expanded clones were found on average in CD8+ T cells than in CD4+ T cells. Partial responders in the 0.1-3.0 mg/kg groups had among the lowest normalized peripheral clonal expansion, especially among CD8+ T cells.

CDR1 and CDR2 are drawn from the germline V gene: SGHTA, FQGNSA. Relative to germline, V is 5 bases shorter and J is 9 bases shorter, with 17 bases between their ends. Reading from cysteine to phenylalanine, the CDR3 counts 14 amino acids. The DNA shown is the 42-base CDR3, in frame from base 1. The trial excluded patients who had a history of autoimmune disease or were on systemic immunosuppression. Peripheral blood for TCR sequencing was collected from all dose cohorts at baseline, on cycle 4 day 1, and on cycle 7 day 1. Samples were obtained from an open-label, multicenter, first-in-human phase I dose-escalation trial of ivuxolimab. Adults with locally advanced or metastatic melanoma, renal cell carcinoma, hepatocellular carcinoma or head and neck squamous cell carcinoma were enrolled in the trial. Before TCR sequencing, CD4+ and CD8+ T cells were separately sorted from peripheral blood.

This clonotype was sampled from an adult with an advanced solid tumor such as melanoma, head and neck, liver or kidney cancer. Recombination linked TRBV7-2 to TRBJ2-1; the D segment could be TRBD2, given 6 matching bases. Material: CD4+ or CD8+ T cells sorted from blood, obtained in a trial of the OX40 agonist ivuxolimab. The nucleotide sequence is given as TGTGCCAGCAGCCCGGAGGCTAGCGTGGTTGAGCAGTTCTTC. It translates to CASSPEASVVEQFF.